These 11 T cell receptor beta chains were all obtained from the same sample, sequenced in a study of blood T cell repertoires in COVID-19. Data came from immunoSEQ multiplex PCR; TCRdb stores just in-frame clones and leaves some out. The table has 200,000 to 250,000 clones, 70% to 85% seen once. Source material: peripheral blood. The receptors come from a woman aged 35 to 49 who had recovered from COVID-19.

This clone has just a few counts. The chain recombines TRBV7-2 with TRBJ1-2; tentatively, D is TRBD1 (6 bases). This CDR3 is 16 amino acids long. Deletions cut 5 bases from V and 0 bases from J, with 16 bases between. Germline CDR1 is SGHTA and CDR2 is FQGNSA. The CDR3 sequence: CASSPQWGQANYGYTF. As DNA, the CDR3 is TGTGCCAGCAGCCCACAGTGGGGGCAAGCTAACTATGGCTACACCTTC.

V and J are TRBV9 and TRBJ2-3; TRBD2 matches 13 bases. The V gene end was trimmed by 5 bases and the J gene end by 2 bases; junction bases not matched to a gene: 5. Germline CDR1 SGDLS, CDR2 YYNGEE. CDR3 length equals 16 residues. The CDR3 nucleotides read TGTGCCAGCAGGCCGGGGACTAGCGGGGCCACAGATACGCAGTATTTT. This translates into CASRPGTSGATDTQYF.

Note on this clone: Other DNA sequences from this sample encode an identical CDR3 as well. V gene TRBV6-4 combines with J gene TRBJ1-1; D not resolved. Germline values: CDR1 MRHNA, CDR2 SNTAGT. The V and J ends lost 4 bases and 0 bases respectively, with 6 bases between them. The CDR3 contains 13 residues. CDR3 residues: CASSAGMNTEAFF. The DNA for the CDR3 is TGTGCCAGCAGTGCAGGCATGAACACTGAAGCTTTCTTT.

The gene calls are TRBV3-1 (or the pseudogene TRBV3-2) and TRBJ2-3; 8 bases match TRBD2. Looked up from germline, CDR1 is LGHDT and CDR2 is YNNKEL (reference sequence). The ends lost 1 base at V and 2 bases at J; junction bases unmatched: 11. This CDR3 spans 18 amino acids. CDR3 protein: CASSQGRPWRGATDTQYF. CDR3 nucleotides: TGTGCCAGCAGCCAAGGTCGCCCTTGGCGGGGGGCCACAGATACGCAGTATTTT.

The rearrangement uses TRBV5-4 and TRBJ2-5; 7 bases match TRBD2. V lost 2 bases and J lost 5; bases outside the gene matches: 6. Germline loops: CDR1 SGHNT, CDR2 YYREEE (reference sequence). The CDR3 has 14 residues. CDR3 bases: TGTGCCAGCAGCTTAGGCGGGGGTAGCGAGACCCAGTACTTC. Translating it yields CASSLGGGSETQYF.

The chain couples TRBV10-1 to TRBJ2-2; D not certain. V lost 2 bases to trimming and J lost 0 bases, with 4 bases between them. The CDR3 covers 14 residues. In germline, CDR1 is WNHNN, CDR2 SYGVQD (reference sequence). The CDR3 loop reads CASSEAANTGELFF. CDR3 bases: TGCGCCAGCAGTGAGGCGGCGAACACCGGGGAGCTGTTTTTT.

V usage is TRBV7-9 and J usage is TRBJ1-3, with a weak D call TRBD1 (6 bases). CDR1 and CDR2 (germline): SEHNR, FQNEAQ (reference sequence). The CDR3 covers 16 residues. Deletions cut 4 bases from V and 3 bases from J, with 16 bases between. The CDR3 is CASSSVTGMDGNTIYF. DNA for the CDR3: TGTGCCAGCAGCTCCGTTACAGGGATGGATGGAAACACCATATATTTT. The full variable domain, with the rest looked up from reference TRBV7-9 and TRBJ1-3, is DTGVSQNPRHKITKRGQNVTFRCDPISEHNRLYWYRQTLGQGPEFLTYFQNEAQLEKSRLLSDRFSAERPKGSFSTLEIQRTEQGDSAMYLCASSSVTGMDGNTIYFGEGSWLTVV.

The chain is built from TRBV28 and TRBJ1-1; D is ambiguous. The germline CDR1 and CDR2 sequences are MDHEN and SYDVKM. Trimming shortened V by 3 bases and J by 0 bases, and 14 bases separated the two germline ends. The CDR3 is 16 amino acids. This CDR3 is CASSLITRRLNTEAFF. CDR3 nucleotide sequence: TGTGCCAGCAGTTTGATTACCAGGCGTTTGAACACTGAAGCTTTCTTT.

A note on this clone: A junction boundary mismatches the germline segment, possibly from a read error. The chain employs TRBV19 and TRBJ2-7; D call uncertain. The V gene's germline CDR1 is LNHDA and CDR2 SQIVND (reference sequence). This CDR3 has 15 amino acids. In DNA form, the CDR3 reads TGTGCCAGTAGTATGGATGGGCCTCCCTCCGACGAGCAGTACTTC. Its protein product is CASSMDGPPSDEQYF. The full variable domain, rest sourced from reference TRBV19 and TRBJ2-7, is DGGITQSPKYLFRKEGQNVTLSCEQNLNHDAMYWYRQDPGQGLRLIYYSQIVNDFQKGDIAEGYSVSREKKESFPLTVTSAQKNPTAFYLCASSMDGPPSDEQYFGPGTRLTVT.

This chain connects TRBV7-9 to TRBJ1-4, with a tentative D call TRBD1 (6 bases). Per germline, CDR1 SEHNR and CDR2 FQNEAQ (reference sequence). CDR3 length: 15 amino acids. The V end was cut by 7 bases, the J end by 6 bases, with 18 bases between. The CDR3 spells CASNRQEVFDEKLFF. For the CDR3, the DNA is TGTGCCAGCAATCGACAGGAGGTTTTTGATGAAAAACTGTTTTTT.

This chain connects TRBV7-6 to TRBJ2-2, with TRBD1 matching over 12 bases. CDR1 is SGHVS and CDR2 is FNYEAQ in the germline V gene. The CDR3 runs 17 residues. The ends lost 5 bases at V and 2 bases at J; junction bases unmatched: 6. The CDR3 loop reads CASSPGTGGLNTGELFF. The CDR3 DNA sequence: TGTGCCAGCAGCCCCGGGACAGGGGGCCTAAACACCGGGGAGCTGTTTTTT.